This is a list of T cell receptor beta chains from one sample in a study of shared clonotypes between healthy human individuals. TCRdb keeps only in-frame clones here, not all; method: immunoSEQ multiplex PCR. The table lists roughly 490,000 clones, 60% to 85% of them singletons. Sequenced sample: PBMCs. The receptor source for this set is a woman between 35 and 50 years old in good health. Some clones in this sample may be carry-over from other donors' samples. Both conserved end residues are part of each CDR3. Each record gives: J gene, clone size, D gene, V gene, CDR3 protein, CDR3 DNA. A D gene is named only where the DNA matches it firmly. Clone size is stated in some rows and not others, as once, few, many or a class when expanded.

>TRBJ1-5|NA|NA|TRBV15
CATALYSNQPQHF
TGTGCCACCGCTCTTTATAGCAATCAGCCCCAGCATTTT
>TRBJ1-5|many|TRBD1|TRBV6-1
CASRPGGADQPQHF
TGTGCCAGCAGGCCAGGGGGCGCGGATCAGCCCCAGCATTTT
>TRBJ2-1|NA|TRBD2|TRBV9
CASSVAGTSGSSYNEQFF
TGTGCCAGCAGCGTCGCCGGGACTAGCGGGAGCTCCTACAATGAGCAGTTCTTC
>TRBJ2-7|NA|NA|TRBV11-2
CASSFTRLYEQYF
TGTGCCAGCAGCTTTACTCGCCTTTACGAGCAGTACTTC
>TRBJ1-4|NA|NA|TRBV4-3
CASSPGSLTGEKLFF
TGCGCCAGCAGCCCAGGGAGCCTGACGGGCGAAAAACTGTTTTTT
>TRBJ2-1|NA|NA|TRBV9
CASSVFGQSSYNEQFF
TGTGCCAGCAGCGTATTCGGACAGAGCTCCTACAATGAGCAGTTCTTC
>TRBJ1-3|NA|NA|TRBV28
CASKRSRGNTIYF
TGTGCCAGCAAAAGGTCCCGTGGAAACACCATATATTTT
>TRBJ2-1|NA|NA|TRBV15
CATSNPGTPSEDEQFF
TGTGCCACCAGCAATCCGGGGACACCTTCGGAGGATGAGCAGTTCTTC
>TRBJ2-7|NA|TRBD2|TRBV7-8
CASSPFGTSGSHEQYF
TGTGCCAGCAGCCCGTTCGGGACTAGCGGGAGCCACGAGCAGTACTTC
>TRBJ1-1|NA|TRBD1|TRBV19
CASSTQPGQGNTEAFF
TGTGCCAGTAGTACCCAGCCGGGACAGGGGAACACTGAAGCTTTCTTT
>TRBJ1-4|NA|TRBD1|TRBV5-1
CASSLAPQGARNEKLFF
TGCGCCAGCAGCTTAGCTCCACAGGGGGCGCGTAATGAAAAACTGTTTTTT
>TRBJ2-7|NA|NA|TRBV7-9
CASSLTLYEQYF
TGTGCCAGCAGCCTGACACTTTACGAGCAGTACTTC
>TRBJ2-2|NA|NA|TRBV5-4
CASRSGTGSTGELFF
TGTGCCAGCAGAAGCGGGACAGGTAGCACCGGGGAGCTGTTTTTT
>TRBJ1-1|NA|NA|TRBV27
CASSLVKDTEAFF
TGTGCCAGCAGTTTAGTGAAGGACACTGAAGCTTTCTTT
>TRBJ1-1|NA|TRBD1|TRBV19
CASSIVGTGTEAFF
TGTGCCAGTAGTATTGTAGGGACAGGGACTGAAGCTTTCTTT
>TRBJ1-4|NA|NA|TRBV19
CASGPGTYNEKLFF
TGTGCCAGTGGTCCCGGGACCTATAATGAAAAACTGTTTTTT
>TRBJ2-1|many|NA|TRBV15
CATSAGRVPNEQFF
TGTGCCACCAGTGCTGGGAGAGTGCCCAATGAGCAGTTCTTC
>TRBJ1-2|NA|TRBD1|TRBV2
CASSLDRGNYGYTF
TGTGCCAGCAGCCTGGACAGGGGAAACTATGGCTACACCTTC
>TRBJ2-3|NA|TRBD2|TRBV11-2
CASSTSGRDTDTQYF
TGTGCCAGCAGTACTAGCGGGAGGGACACAGATACGCAGTATTTT
>TRBJ2-3|few|NA|TRBV19
CASSTTGTDTQYF
TGTGCCAGTAGTACAACAGGGACAGATACGCAGTATTTT
>TRBJ2-2|NA|NA|TRBV6-5
CASSKYGTGELFF
TGTGCCAGCAGCAAATACGGCACCGGGGAGCTGTTTTTT
>TRBJ2-6|NA|NA|TRBV19
CASSPDRVLSGANVLTF
TGTGCCAGTAGCCCAGATAGGGTCCTCTCTGGGGCCAACGTCCTGACTTTC
>TRBJ2-2|NA|NA|TRBV5-5
CASSSRREETVDTGELFF
TGTGCCAGCAGCTCGAGGAGGGAGGAGACCGTCGACACCGGGGAGCTGTTTTTT
>TRBJ2-2|NA|TRBD1|TRBV30
CAWREQGGTGELFF
TGTGCCTGGAGAGAACAGGGGGGAACCGGGGAGCTGTTTTTT
>TRBJ2-1|NA|TRBD2|TRBV11-2
CASSLSGSGYNEQFF
TGTGCCAGCAGCTTAAGCGGGAGTGGGTACAATGAGCAGTTCTTC
>TRBJ2-3|NA|TRBD1|TRBV19
CASRPTGTVGTQYF
TGTGCCAGTAGGCCGACAGGGACGGTTGGGACGCAGTATTTT